This is a list of T cell receptor beta chains from one sample in a study of blood T cells in healthy people across ages. MiXCR was run by TCRdb on the 5' RACE reads, yielding one entry per CDR3 protein. The table records about 640,000 distinct CDR3 sequences, about 30% of them present only once. Source material: blood. The origin of the receptors is a woman older than 75 in good health. Both conserved end residues are part of each CDR3. The order of the fields is V gene, clone size, CDR3 length, D gene, J gene, CDR3 DNA, CDR3 protein. A D gene is named only where the DNA matches it firmly. Expanded clones are given a class, and other clones once, few, many or no size at all.

>TRBV28|NA|15|NA|TRBJ2-7
TGTGCCAGCAGTACAAACTTTAAGGGTTTCTACGAGCAGTACTTC
CASSTNFKGFYEQYF
>TRBV20-1|many|19|NA|TRBJ1-5
TGCAGTGCTCCGGAGGGGGGCACTGGGCGAGTCTATAGCAATCAGCCCCAGCATTTT
CSAPEGGTGRVYSNQPQHF
>TRBV11-2|NA|14|TRBD2|TRBJ2-3
TGTGCCAGCAGCATCCGGGAGGGCACAGATACGCAGTATTTT
CASSIREGTDTQYF
>TRBV6-1|many|13|TRBD1|TRBJ2-3
TGTGCCAGCAGTGATGGACAGGGTAATACGCAGTATTTT
CASSDGQGNTQYF
>TRBV7-2|NA|16|NA|TRBJ2-3
TGTGCCAGCAGCTTAGGGCACTTGACTAGCACAGATACGCAGTATTTT
CASSLGHLTSTDTQYF
>TRBV5-1|NA|15|NA|TRBJ2-7
TGCGCCAGCAGCTTCGGGACTCCGAGCTCCTACGAGCAGTACTTC
CASSFGTPSSYEQYF
>TRBV20-1|many|16|NA|TRBJ2-3
TGCAGTGCTAGAGAAAGGCGGGACAAGCGCACAGATACGCAGTATTTT
CSARERRDKRTDTQYF
>TRBV7-2|many|15|NA|TRBJ1-4
TGTGCCAGCAGCTTTAGTTGGGGAACTAATGAAAAACTGTTTTTT
CASSFSWGTNEKLFF
>TRBV7-2|many|13|NA|TRBJ1-6
TGTGCCAGCAGCTTAGAACCCCGCACACCCCTCCACTTT
CASSLEPRTPLHF
>TRBV18|NA|15|TRBD1|TRBJ1-6
TGTGCCAGCTCGGACAGGCGCTCCTATAATTCACCCCTCCACTTT
CASSDRRSYNSPLHF
>TRBV19|NA|17|NA|TRBJ2-6
TGTGCCAGTAGTCCCCCGACAGGCTCGGGGGGGGCCAACGTCCTGACTTTC
CASSPPTGSGGANVLTF
>TRBV7-2|NA|13|TRBD1|TRBJ2-7
TGTGCCAGCAGCTCCGGACAGGGTAAGCAGCAGTACTTC
CASSSGQGKQQYF
>TRBV5-1|NA|14|TRBD2|TRBJ2-7
TGCGCCAGCAGCATCGGGACTAGCGGCTACGAGCAGTACTTC
CASSIGTSGYEQYF
>TRBV5-1|few|13|NA|TRBJ1-4
TGCGCCAGCAGCATCAGGGAGGGTGAAAAACTGTTTTTT
CASSIREGEKLFF
>TRBV7-9|NA|16|NA|TRBJ2-7
TGTGCCAGCAGCTTAATAGCAGGAAGGGGCTCCTACGAGCAGTACTTC
CASSLIAGRGSYEQYF
>TRBV21-1|many|18|NA|TRBJ2-1
TGTGCCAGCAGCACCCTCCCCCCAGGGAGGGTAGGCTACAATGAGCAGTTCTTC
CASSTLPPGRVGYNEQFF
>TRBV7-9|many|13|TRBD1|TRBJ1-2
TGTGCCAGCAGCAGTGACAGGGTTGGTAGCTACACCTTC
CASSSDRVGSYTF
>TRBV7-2|NA|15|TRBD2|TRBJ2-3
TGTGCCAGCAGCATGAACGGCGGGGGGACAGATACGCAGTATTTT
CASSMNGGGTDTQYF
>TRBV9|few|14|TRBD1|TRBJ2-7
TGTGCCAGCAGCGTAAGTGACAGGGATTACGAGCAGTACTTC
CASSVSDRDYEQYF
>TRBV12-3/TRBV12-4|many|15|NA|TRBJ2-2
TGTGCCAGCAGCCCAGACATATTGAACACCGGGGAGCTGTTTTTT
CASSPDILNTGELFF
>TRBV6-2/TRBV6-3|few|17|TRBD2|TRBJ2-3
TGTGCCAGCAGTTACTCGATGAGTCTAGCGGGAGGAGATACGCAGTATTTT
CASSYSMSLAGGDTQYF
>TRBV20-1|few|14|TRBD1|TRBJ2-1
TGCAGTGCTATACGGACAGGGGGACGCAATGAGCAGTTCTTC
CSAIRTGGRNEQFF
>TRBV20-1|many|13|NA|TRBJ1-2
TGCAGTGCCAAGACTGCGGCGGACTATGGCTACACCTTC
CSAKTAADYGYTF
>TRBV29-1|many|15|NA|TRBJ2-7
TGCAGCGTTGAAGATCGCCGAGGTAATCTAGGCGAGCAGTACTTC
CSVEDRRGNLGEQYF
>TRBV7-9|many|16|NA|TRBJ2-1
TGTGCCAGCAGCCAGATTGCCCCAAGCTCCTACAATGAGCAGTTCTTC
CASSQIAPSSYNEQFF